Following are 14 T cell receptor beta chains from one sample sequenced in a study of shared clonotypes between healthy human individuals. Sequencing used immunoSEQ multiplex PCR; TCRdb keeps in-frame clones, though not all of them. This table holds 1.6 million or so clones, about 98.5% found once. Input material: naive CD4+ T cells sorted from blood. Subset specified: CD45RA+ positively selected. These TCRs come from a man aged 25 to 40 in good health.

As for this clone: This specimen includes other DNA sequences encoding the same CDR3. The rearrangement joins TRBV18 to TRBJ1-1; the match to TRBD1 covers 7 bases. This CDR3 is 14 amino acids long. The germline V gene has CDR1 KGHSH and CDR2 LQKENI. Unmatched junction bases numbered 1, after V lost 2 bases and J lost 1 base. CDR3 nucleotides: TGTGCCAGCTCACCAAACAGGGGGAACACTGAAGCTTTCTTT. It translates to CASSPNRGNTEAFF.

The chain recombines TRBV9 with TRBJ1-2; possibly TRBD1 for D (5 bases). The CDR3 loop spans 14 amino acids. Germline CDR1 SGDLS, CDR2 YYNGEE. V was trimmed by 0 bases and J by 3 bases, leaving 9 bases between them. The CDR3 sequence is CASSVGGDHYGYTF. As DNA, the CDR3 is TGTGCCAGCAGCGTAGGAGGGGACCACTATGGCTACACCTTC. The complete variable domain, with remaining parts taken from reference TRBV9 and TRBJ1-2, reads DSGVTQTPKHLITATGQRVTLRCSPRSGDLSVYWYQQSLDQGLQFLIQYYNGEERAKGNILERFSAQQFPDLHSELNLSSLELGDSALYFCASSVGGDHYGYTFGSGTRLTVV.

CDR3 nucleotides: TGTGCCAGTAGTATAAATGGTGTGGAGGGATTACGTCAAGGGCAGTACTTC. Protein sequence: CASSINGVEGLRQGQYF. The chain employs TRBV19 and TRBJ2-7; possible D gene TRBD2, 6 bases. CDR1 is LNHDA, CDR2 SQIVND, per germline (reference sequence). This CDR3 is 17 amino acids long. V lost 2 bases and J 9 bases, leaving 26 bases between the germline ends.

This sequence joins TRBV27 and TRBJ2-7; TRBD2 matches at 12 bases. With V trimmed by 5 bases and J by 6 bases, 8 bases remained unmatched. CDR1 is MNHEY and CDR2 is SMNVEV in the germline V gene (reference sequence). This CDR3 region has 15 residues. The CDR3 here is CASSPRTSGKAEQYF. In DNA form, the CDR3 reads TGTGCCAGCAGTCCTAGGACTAGCGGGAAAGCCGAGCAGTACTTC.

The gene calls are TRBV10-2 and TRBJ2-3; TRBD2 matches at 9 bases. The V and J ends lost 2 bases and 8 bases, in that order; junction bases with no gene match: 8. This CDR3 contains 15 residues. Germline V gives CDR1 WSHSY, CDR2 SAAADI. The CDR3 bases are TGCGCCAGCAGTGAGGCTAGCGGGATGCCTAGTACGCAGTATTTT. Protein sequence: CASSEASGMPSTQYF.

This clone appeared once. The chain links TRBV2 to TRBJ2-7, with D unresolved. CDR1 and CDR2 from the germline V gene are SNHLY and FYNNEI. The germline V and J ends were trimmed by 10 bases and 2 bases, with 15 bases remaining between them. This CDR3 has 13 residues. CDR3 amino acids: CAIQDPSTYEQYF. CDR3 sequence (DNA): TGTGCCATCCAAGACCCCTCTACCTACGAGCAGTACTTC.

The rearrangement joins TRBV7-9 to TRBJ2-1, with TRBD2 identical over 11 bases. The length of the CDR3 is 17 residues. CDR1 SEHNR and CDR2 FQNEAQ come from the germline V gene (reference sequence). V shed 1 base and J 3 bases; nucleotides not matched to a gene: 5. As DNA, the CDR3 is TGTGCCAGCAGCTTAGGAGGTACTAGCGGGAGCTACAATGAGCAGTTCTTC. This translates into CASSLGGTSGSYNEQFF.

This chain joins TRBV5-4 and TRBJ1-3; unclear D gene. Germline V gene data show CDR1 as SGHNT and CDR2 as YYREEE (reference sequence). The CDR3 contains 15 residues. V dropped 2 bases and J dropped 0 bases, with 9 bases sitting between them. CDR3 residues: CASSFTKSSGNTIYF. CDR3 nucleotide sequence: TGTGCCAGCAGCTTTACCAAAAGCTCTGGAAACACCATATATTTT.

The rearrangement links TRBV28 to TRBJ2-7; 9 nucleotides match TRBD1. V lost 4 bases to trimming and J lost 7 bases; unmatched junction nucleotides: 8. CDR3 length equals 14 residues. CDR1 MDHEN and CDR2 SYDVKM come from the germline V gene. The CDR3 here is CASSWGQGLYEQYF. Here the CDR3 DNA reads TGTGCCAGCAGTTGGGGACAGGGTTTATATGAGCAGTACTTC.

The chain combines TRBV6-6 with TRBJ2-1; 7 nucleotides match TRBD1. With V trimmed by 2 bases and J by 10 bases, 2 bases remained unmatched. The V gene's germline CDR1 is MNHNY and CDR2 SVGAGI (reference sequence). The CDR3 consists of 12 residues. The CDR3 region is CASSYRQGEQFF. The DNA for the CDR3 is TGTGCCAGCAGTTACAGACAGGGAGAGCAGTTCTTC.

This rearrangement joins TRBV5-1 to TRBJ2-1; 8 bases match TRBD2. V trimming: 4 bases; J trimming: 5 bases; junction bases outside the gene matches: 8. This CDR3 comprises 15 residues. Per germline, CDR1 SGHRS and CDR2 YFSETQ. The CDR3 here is CASSAREGENNEQFF. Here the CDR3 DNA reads TGCGCCAGCAGCGCACGGGAGGGTGAAAACAATGAGCAGTTCTTC.

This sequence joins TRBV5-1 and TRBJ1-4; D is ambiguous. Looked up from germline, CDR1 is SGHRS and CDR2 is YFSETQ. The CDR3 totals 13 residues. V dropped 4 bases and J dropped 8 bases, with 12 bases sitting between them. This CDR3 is CASSPWVAEKLFF. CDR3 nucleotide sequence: TGCGCCAGCAGCCCCTGGGTAGCGGAAAAACTGTTTTTT.

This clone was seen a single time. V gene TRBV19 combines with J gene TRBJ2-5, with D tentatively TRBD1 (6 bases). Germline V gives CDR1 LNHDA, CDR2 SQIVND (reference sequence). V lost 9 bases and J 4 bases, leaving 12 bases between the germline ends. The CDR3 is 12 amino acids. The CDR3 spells CASGQSSETQYF. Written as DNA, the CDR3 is TGTGCCAGCGGACAGTCTTCAGAGACCCAGTACTTC.

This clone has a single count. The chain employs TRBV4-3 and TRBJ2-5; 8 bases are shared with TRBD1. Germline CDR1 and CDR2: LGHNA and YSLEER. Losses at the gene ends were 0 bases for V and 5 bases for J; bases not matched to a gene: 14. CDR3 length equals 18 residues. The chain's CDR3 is CASSQDLPGPGGGETQYF. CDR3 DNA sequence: TGCGCCAGCAGCCAAGATTTACCGGGTCCAGGGGGCGGTGAGACCCAGTACTTC.